The present entry profiles one TCR beta chain with its context. This table comes from immunoSEQ multiplex PCR, and its TCRdb copy is limited to in-frame clones, with some not included. The table includes fewer than 2.5 million clones, roughly 93% detected once. This entry comes from a study of shared clonotypes between healthy human individuals. Trimming shortened V by 0 bases and J by 2 bases, and 14 bases separated the two germline ends. Germline CDR1 and CDR2: SGHNT and YYREEE (reference sequence). This CDR3 is built from 16 residues. V is TRBV5-4 and J is TRBJ1-1; no firm D call. The receptor comes from a man aged 18 to 30 in good health. Some clones in this sample may be carry-over from other donors' samples. The sequenced sample was naive CD4+ T cells from PBMCs. This sample's subset: CD45RA+ positively selected. The DNA for the CDR3 is TGTGCCAGCAGCTTGGGGAGTGGACGACAAAACACTGAAGCTTTCTTT. This codes for CASSLGSGRQNTEAFF.